A selection of T cell receptor beta chains follows, all from one sample in a study of OX40 agonist ivuxolimab in advanced cancers. TCRdb's copy holds only in-frame clones and misses some; the assay was immunoSEQ multiplex PCR. Of around 60,000 clones listed, around 90% are singletons. The sequences come from CD4+ or CD8+ T cells sorted from blood, collected in a trial of the OX40 agonist ivuxolimab. These receptors all come from an adult with an advanced solid tumor such as melanoma, head and neck, liver or kidney cancer. CDR3s include the opening cysteine and the closing phenylalanine or tryptophan. The D gene is left open where the match is weak. The size entry is marked missing in some rows and otherwise reads once, few, many or a size class.

CDR3: CASTLGPNNEQFF; DNA: TGTGCCAGTACCCTCGGACCAAACAATGAGCAGTTCTTC; D: -; V: TRBV19; J: TRBJ2-1; size: -
CDR3: CASSKQGVVSYNEQFF; DNA: TGTGCCAGTAGTAAACAGGGTGTGGTCTCCTACAATGAGCAGTTCTTC; D: -; V: TRBV19; J: TRBJ2-1; size: -
CDR3: CASSTGQGFEAFF; DNA: TGCGCCAGCAGCACCGGACAGGGGTTTGAAGCTTTCTTT; D: TRBD1; V: TRBV5-1; J: TRBJ1-1; size: once
CDR3: CASTDREVGETQYF; DNA: TGTGCTAGCACTGACAGGGAAGTAGGGGAGACCCAGTACTTC; D: TRBD1; V: TRBV12-5; J: TRBJ2-5; size: -
CDR3: CASSLQGAEGNTIYF; DNA: TGTGCCAGCAGCTTACAGGGGGCGGAAGGAAACACCATATATTTT; D: TRBD1; V: TRBV7-2; J: TRBJ1-3; size: -
CDR3: CASSFGGAGTYEQYF; DNA: TGTGCCAGCAGTTTCGGGGGGGCGGGGACCTACGAGCAGTACTTC; D: TRBD2; V: TRBV27; J: TRBJ2-7; size: -
CDR3: CASSDSGYEQYF; DNA: TGTGCCAGCAGCGATAGCGGCTACGAGCAGTACTTC; D: -; V: TRBV7-9; J: TRBJ2-7; size: -
CDR3: CSAGTGIGTEAFF; DNA: TGCAGCGCCGGAACAGGGATAGGCACTGAAGCTTTCTTT; D: -; V: TRBV29-1; J: TRBJ1-1; size: -
CDR3: CASSPSDSYEQYF; DNA: TGTGCCAGCTCACCCAGTGATTCCTACGAGCAGTACTTC; D: -; V: TRBV18; J: TRBJ2-7; size: -
CDR3: CASSPMLAGLSEQFF; DNA: TGTGCCAGCAGCCCCATGCTAGCGGGATTATCTGAGCAGTTCTTC; D: TRBD2; V: TRBV5-6; J: TRBJ2-1; size: -
CDR3: CASSRDRDPPVDGYTF; DNA: TGTGCCAGCAGCCGGGACAGGGACCCTCCGGTGGATGGCTACACCTTC; D: TRBD1; V: TRBV28; J: TRBJ1-2; size: -
CDR3: CASSYASGGSNEQFF; DNA: TGTGCCAGCAGTTACGCTAGCGGGGGCTCCAATGAGCAGTTCTTC; D: TRBD2; V: TRBV6-6; J: TRBJ2-1; size: -
CDR3: CASSIIAGGTDTQYF; DNA: TGTGCCAGCAGTATAATAGCGGGAGGCACAGATACGCAGTATTTT; D: TRBD2; V: TRBV27; J: TRBJ2-3; size: -
CDR3: CASSMGLAGAEEQYF; DNA: TGTGCCAGTAGTATGGGACTAGCGGGAGCGGAGGAGCAGTACTTC; D: TRBD2; V: TRBV19; J: TRBJ2-7; size: once
CDR3: CASTPVAGSNQPQHF; DNA: TGTGCCAGCACCCCGGTCGCGGGTAGCAATCAGCCCCAGCATTTT; D: -; V: TRBV27; J: TRBJ1-5; size: -
CDR3: CASRSRVSNTEAFF; DNA: TGTGCCAGCAGATCCAGGGTATCGAACACTGAAGCTTTCTTT; D: -; V: TRBV6-5; J: TRBJ1-1; size: -
CDR3: CASSSGSREQYF; DNA: TGTGCCAGCAGCTCCGGGAGTAGGGAGCAGTACTTC; D: -; V: TRBV4-2; J: TRBJ2-7; size: -
CDR3: CASSYGGSDTQYF; DNA: TGCGCCAGCAGCTATGGGGGATCAGATACGCAGTATTTT; D: -; V: TRBV5-1; J: TRBJ2-3; size: -
CDR3: CASSYSIAGGNEQYF; DNA: TGTGCCAGCAGTTACTCGATAGCGGGAGGTAACGAGCAGTACTTC; D: TRBD2; V: TRBV6-6; J: TRBJ2-7; size: -
CDR3: CATPKLAGGPGEQYF; DNA: TGTGCCACCCCAAAACTAGCGGGAGGGCCCGGCGAGCAGTACTTC; D: TRBD2; V: TRBV6-5; J: TRBJ2-7; size: -
CDR3: CSVPAGTGELFF; DNA: TGCAGCGTTCCTGCGGGAACCGGGGAGCTGTTTTTT; D: -; V: TRBV29-1; J: TRBJ2-2; size: once
CDR3: CASSLGLDYEQYF; DNA: TGCGCCAGCAGCTTGGGACTAGACTACGAGCAGTACTTC; D: -; V: TRBV5-1; J: TRBJ2-7; size: -
CDR3: CASSDPQGPSYNEQFF; DNA: TGTGCCAGCAGCGACCCCCAGGGGCCTTCCTACAATGAGCAGTTCTTC; D: -; V: TRBV9; J: TRBJ2-1; size: -
CDR3: CASSSLTYEQFF; DNA: TGTGCCAGCAGTTCTTTGACCTATGAGCAGTTCTTC; D: -; V: TRBV27; J: TRBJ2-1; size: -
CDR3: CASSQTPRAGGFIHEQFF; DNA: TGCGCCAGCAGCCAGACCCCCCGCGCGGGAGGATTTATCCATGAGCAGTTCTTC; D: TRBD2; V: TRBV4-3; J: TRBJ2-1; size: -
CDR3: CASSRLADTGELFF; DNA: TGTGCCAGCAGTCGACTAGCGGACACCGGGGAGCTGTTTTTT; D: TRBD2; V: TRBV6-4; J: TRBJ2-2; size: -
CDR3: CASSYGGPYNEQFF; DNA: TGTGCCAGCAGTTACGGGGGGCCGTACAATGAGCAGTTCTTC; D: -; V: TRBV6-5; J: TRBJ2-1; size: -
CDR3: CASSYSTGGTEAFF; DNA: TGTGCCAGCAGTTACTCGACGGGTGGTACTGAAGCTTTCTTT; D: -; V: TRBV6-5; J: TRBJ1-1; size: -
CDR3: CASSLGYMNTEAFF; DNA: TGTGCCAGCAGTTTGGGGTACATGAACACTGAAGCTTTCTTT; D: -; V: TRBV27; J: TRBJ1-1; size: -
CDR3: CATGTVTDTQYF; DNA: TGTGCCACCGGGACAGTCACAGATACGCAGTATTTT; D: TRBD1; V: TRBV28; J: TRBJ2-3; size: -
CDR3: CASSLPLNTGELFF; DNA: TGTGCCAGCAGCTTGCCCCTGAACACCGGGGAGCTGTTTTTT; D: -; V: TRBV5-8; J: TRBJ2-2; size: -
CDR3: CASSVHRDGRYTEAFF; DNA: TGTGCCAGCAGCGTTCACAGGGACGGACGTTACACTGAAGCTTTCTTT; D: -; V: TRBV11-3; J: TRBJ1-1; size: -
CDR3: CASSRDYNEQFF; DNA: TGTGCCAGCAGTAGGGATTACAATGAGCAGTTCTTC; D: -; V: TRBV7-6; J: TRBJ2-1; size: -
CDR3: CASSEAGGETQYF; DNA: TGTGCCAGCAGCGAAGCAGGGGGCGAGACCCAGTACTTC; D: TRBD1; V: TRBV11-2; J: TRBJ2-5; size: -
CDR3: CASSQGSQPQHF; DNA: TGTGCCAGCAGCCAGGGGTCTCAGCCCCAGCATTTT; D: -; V: TRBV6-5; J: TRBJ1-5; size: -
CDR3: CAISAGLAVLTDTQYF; DNA: TGTGCCATCAGTGCGGGACTAGCGGTTCTCACAGATACGCAGTATTTT; D: TRBD2; V: TRBV10-3; J: TRBJ2-3; size: -
CDR3: CASSQNFEQYF; DNA: TGTGCCAGCAGCCAAAACTTTGAGCAGTACTTC; D: -; V: TRBV7-3; J: TRBJ2-7; size: once
CDR3: CASSSGLAGVSSEDNEQFF; DNA: TGTGCCAGCAGCAGCGGACTAGCGGGGGTTTCCAGTGAAGACAATGAGCAGTTCTTC; D: TRBD2; V: TRBV7-9; J: TRBJ2-1; size: -
CDR3: CASSVRDSSYEQYF; DNA: TGTGCCAGCAGCGTCAGGGACAGCTCCTACGAGCAGTACTTC; D: TRBD1; V: TRBV5-6; J: TRBJ2-7; size: -
CDR3: CASSLSPLADTQYF; DNA: TGTGCCAGCAGTTTATCCCCCTTGGCGGATACGCAGTATTTT; D: -; V: TRBV28; J: TRBJ2-3; size: -
CDR3: CASSLGGGEVTEAFF; DNA: TGTGCCAGCAGCTTAGGGGGAGGGGAGGTCACTGAAGCTTTCTTT; D: -; V: TRBV7-9; J: TRBJ1-1; size: -
CDR3: CASSVARGSDTQYF; DNA: TGTGCCAGCAGCGTCGCGAGGGGCTCAGATACGCAGTATTTT; D: -; V: TRBV9; J: TRBJ2-3; size: -
CDR3: CASSLTGGSMETQYF; DNA: TGTGCCAGCAGTTTAACAGGGGGCTCGATGGAGACCCAGTACTTC; D: TRBD1; V: TRBV27; J: TRBJ2-5; size: once
CDR3: CATSDRGTEKLFF; DNA: TGTGCCACCTCGGACAGGGGTACTGAAAAACTGTTTTTT; D: TRBD1; V: TRBV19; J: TRBJ1-4; size: -
CDR3: CASSYSNPGGETQYF; DNA: TGTGCCAGCAGTTACTCGAACCCGGGAGGAGAGACCCAGTACTTC; D: TRBD2; V: TRBV6-5; J: TRBJ2-5; size: -